These 5 T cell receptor beta chains came from one sample sequenced in a study of identical twins. MiXCR was run by TCRdb on the 5' RACE reads, yielding one entry per CDR3 protein. The table has nearly 650,000 distinct CDR3 sequences, under 8.5% seen once. The same sample was also used in a study of yellow fever vaccine responses in identical twins.

Sequenced: PBMCs. Every receptor here comes from a woman younger than 30 in good health.

The gene calls are TRBV19 and TRBJ2-1, with 9 bases fitting TRBD1. Germline loops: CDR1 LNHDA, CDR2 SQIVND (reference sequence). The CDR3 totals 14 residues. Losses at the gene ends were 9 bases for V and 6 bases for J; bases not matched to a gene: 9. CDR3 sequence: CASSVGQGANEQFF. CDR3 DNA sequence: TGTGCCAGCTCCGTGGGACAGGGTGCCAATGAGCAGTTCTTC.

This clonotype was seen ten or more times. The chain joins TRBV20-1 to TRBJ2-1; D is unclear. The CDR3 has 15 amino acids. Germline CDR1 is DFQATT and CDR2 is SNEGSKA (reference sequence). With 0 bases removed from V and 2 bases from J, the gap between germline ends came to 11 bases. DNA of the CDR3: TGCAGTGCTAGAGATGAAGTTTCTACCTACAATGAGCAGTTCTTC. This codes for CSARDEVSTYNEQFF.

The chain couples TRBV11-2 to TRBJ2-1; TRBD1 matches 7 bases. CDR3 length equals 13 residues. The germline gives CDR1 SGHAT, CDR2 FQNNGV. V trimming: 4 bases; J trimming: 10 bases; junction bases outside the gene matches: 7. CDR3 amino acids: CASSSVQGWEQFF. The CDR3 region has the DNA TGTGCCAGCAGCTCGGTACAGGGGTGGGAGCAGTTCTTC.

This clonotype was picked up a small number of times. The chain combines TRBV12-3 or TRBV12-4 with TRBJ1-3; 8 nucleotides line up with TRBD1. The CDR3 spans 15 residues. J gave up 2 bases and V 2 bases, and 2 bases lay outside the gene matches. The CDR3 reads CASSLQGAPGNTIYF. In nucleotides, the CDR3 is TGTGCCAGCAGTTTACAGGGGGCCCCTGGAAACACCATATATTTT.

The chain has TRBV29-1 and TRBJ2-3, with D perhaps matching TRBD1 (6 bases). The CDR3 is 15 amino acids. The germline V gene encodes CDR1 SQVTM and CDR2 ANQGSEA. V shed 5 bases and J shed 7 bases, with 22 bases lying between them. CDR3 in DNA: TGCAGCGTTTGGGGGAGCGGTCAGGGGCCATATACGCAGTATTTT. This translates into CSVWGSGQGPYTQYF.